Only one count was recorded for the clone carrying this T cell receptor beta chain. Its antigen is still unknown. This PCR relied on a set of 60 Vbeta primers and 13 Jbeta primers. The data were produced by immunoSEQ multiplex PCR, yet TCRdb's version contains in-frame clones alone and is incomplete. The sample lists roughly 130,000 clones, about 73% occurring once. This entry is derived from a study of cytomegalovirus exposure and HLA in healthy donors. Overall study findings and caveats: A classifier reportedly called cytomegalovirus status with high sensitivity and specificity. A later analysis found most CMV-associated TCR beta chains apparently HLA-restricted.

Germline CDR1 reads MDHEN; CDR2 reads SYDVKM. There are 13 residues in the CDR3. V shed 6 bases and J 4 bases; nucleotides not matched to a gene: 3. No record exists of this donor's CMV serostatus. Specimen: PBMCs. The chain links TRBV28 to TRBJ1-1; 9 bases line up with TRBD1. The sequence came from a human donor in good health. The CDR3 DNA reads TGTGCCAGCAGCTACAGGGGGCTCACTGAAGCTTTCTTT. It is translated as CASSYRGLTEAFF.